Each of the 27 T cell receptor beta chains below was sequenced from the same sample in a study of blood T cells in healthy people across ages (dated by TCRdb to the mid-2010s). The library came from 5' RACE. The run used an Illumina HiSeq 2500. The second PCR ran for about 6 to 11 cycles and used a J-beta primer mix along with a sample-barcoded 5' primer. TCRdb reanalyzed the raw reads on its own, using fastp at Q25 for trimming and MiXCR for clone calling, and kept in-frame beta chains. Records with the same CDR3 protein are collapsed into one entry carrying the most frequent genes and DNA. The sample profile shows 890,000 or so distinct CDR3 sequences; around 62% of them were found once. The ten largest clones add up to 25% to 35% of the sample. The material sequenced was blood. These receptors originate from a man aged 30 to 39 in good health.

Concerning this clonotype itself: The DNA is omitted, as the CDR3 cannot be located on it reliably, and the CDR3 follows TCRdb's listing. The rearrangement joins TRBV29-1 to TRBJ2-2. CDR1 and CDR2 from the germline V gene are SQVTM and ANQGSEA. Both ends counted, the CDR3 spans 15 residues. CDR3 sequence reads: CSVAEETQYFGELFF.

This chain links TRBV9 with TRBJ2-5, with TRBD2 matching over 7 bases. Per the germline V gene, CDR1 is SGDLS and CDR2 is YYNGEE. V was pared by 2 bases and J by 0 bases, with 13 bases of the junction left unmatched. The CDR3 is made up of 18 amino acids. The CDR3 DNA reads as TGTGCCAGCAGCGTTAAAGGGAGCCCTAGCGGTTACCAAGAGACCCAGTACTTC. It encodes CASSVKGSPSGYQETQYF.

This chain joins TRBV7-2 and TRBJ2-1, with TRBD1 matching over 11 bases. With 4 bases clipped from V and 7 bases from J, the junction kept 6 bases outside the gene matches. Germline CDR1 is SGHTA and CDR2 is FQGNSA. This CDR3 is built from 15 residues. The CDR3 DNA reads TGTGCCAGCAGCTCTGGACAGGGGGCAGGTAATGAGCAGTTCTTC. It specifies CASSSGQGAGNEQFF.

The chain couples TRBV28 to TRBJ1-2; TRBD1 matches 7 bases. Losses at the gene ends were 3 bases for V and 6 bases for J; bases not matched to a gene: 10. CDR3 length: 15 residues. Germline lookup yields CDR1 MDHEN and CDR2 SYDVKM. CDR3 sequence (DNA): TGTGCCAGCAGTTTCCCGTCGACAGGGAGGGATGGCTACACCTTC. It encodes CASSFPSTGRDGYTF.

This clonotype was seen a few times. V gene TRBV29-1 combines with J gene TRBJ2-1; D tentatively fits TRBD1 or TRBD2 (6 bases each). The germline V and J ends were trimmed by 5 bases and 6 bases, with 14 bases remaining between them. Germline lookup yields CDR1 SQVTM and CDR2 ANQGSEA. The CDR3 consists of 13 residues. The CDR3 DNA is TGCAGCGTTACAGGGACTCCTGGCAATGAGCAGTTCTTC. Residues: CSVTGTPGNEQFF.

This clonotype appeared a single time. The V call is TRBV9, the J call TRBJ2-5; 8 bases match TRBD1. V dropped 0 bases and J dropped 2; count of bases not matched to a gene: 18. Germline V gene sequence: CDR1 SGDLS, CDR2 YYNGEE. This CDR3 is 20 amino acids long. CDR3 protein: CASSVATIPGQDNSQETQYF. The CDR3 region has the DNA TGTGCCAGCAGCGTAGCTACGATCCCGGGACAGGACAATTCGCAAGAGACCCAGTACTTC.

J is TRBJ2-1 and V is TRBV20-1; a possible D gene is TRBD1 (6 bases). V gave up 2 bases and J gave up 12 bases, with 14 bases separating them. The CDR3 contains 12 residues. Germline CDR1 reads DFQATT; CDR2 reads SNEGSKA (reference sequence). CDR3 in amino acids: CSARLGGGRQFF. CDR3 nucleotides: TGCAGTGCTAGACTGGGTGGGGGCAGGCAGTTCTTC.

As regards this clonotype: This may stem from a read error, because a much larger clone lies one nucleotide away. The rearrangement joins TRBV12-3 or TRBV12-4 to TRBJ2-3, with D hard to call. V was cut by 6 bases and J by 4 bases, with 8 bases left in between. The CDR3 extends over 12 amino acids. This CDR3 is CASSPVADTQYF. In DNA, the CDR3 is TGTGCCAGCAGCCCCGTGGCAGATACGCAGTATTTT.

This chain uses TRBV11-2 with TRBJ2-3; 8 bases agree with TRBD2. Per germline, CDR1 SGHAT and CDR2 FQNNGV. The CDR3 is 15 residues long. With V trimmed by 2 bases and J by 4 bases, 5 bases remained unmatched. The CDR3 protein is CASSLNGGDADTQYF. CDR3 coding DNA: TGTGCCAGCAGCTTAAACGGGGGGGATGCAGATACGCAGTATTTT.

V gene TRBV10-3 combines with J gene TRBJ2-5; TRBD1 matches 7 bases. Looked up from germline, CDR1 is ENHRY and CDR2 is SYGVKD. V lost 6 bases to trimming and J lost 2 bases; unmatched junction nucleotides: 0. The CDR3 runs 12 residues. CDR3 sequence reads: CAIRGQQETQYF. The CDR3 nucleotides are TGTGCCATCAGGGGACAGCAAGAGACCCAGTACTTC.

The chain combines TRBV2 with TRBJ1-5; D unresolved. Germline V gene lookup returns CDR1 SNHLY and CDR2 FYNNEI. The CDR3 loop spans 16 amino acids. V lost 7 bases and J lost 3, with 19 bases in between. The chain's CDR3 is CASTPTHPAYNQPQHF. The CDR3 nucleotides read TGTGCCAGCACTCCAACGCACCCGGCGTACAATCAGCCCCAGCATTTT.

This clonotype was counted once. This rearrangement joins TRBV6-5 to TRBJ2-5, with 9 bases that match TRBD1. There are 15 residues in the CDR3. Losses at the gene ends were 0 bases for V and 3 bases for J; bases not matched to a gene: 2. Germline CDR1 and CDR2: MNHEY and SVGAGI. DNA of the CDR3: TGTGCCAGCAGTTACTCGAGGACAGGGGAAGAGACCCAGTACTTC. It specifies CASSYSRTGEETQYF.

The chain couples TRBV12-3 or TRBV12-4 to TRBJ1-5, with D hard to call. The CDR3 length is 12 residues. Trimming took off 5 bases at V and 5 bases at J, with 7 bases between the two ends. CDR3 in DNA: TGTGCCAGCAGTCACAAAGATCAGCCCCAGCATTTT. This gives the protein CASSHKDQPQHF.

This clonotype was detected a few times. The rearrangement links TRBV7-9 to TRBJ1-2; D not certain. This CDR3 region has 12 residues. Germline V lookup: CDR1 SEHNR, CDR2 FQNEAQ (reference sequence). Trimming pared 7 bases from V and 2 bases from J, leaving 8 bases between. Here the CDR3 reads CASTTVNYGYTF. As DNA, the CDR3 is TGTGCCAGCACCACAGTGAACTATGGCTACACCTTC.

The chain carries TRBV3-1 and TRBJ1-1; D is uncertain. The CDR3 totals 15 residues. Germline CDR1 LGHDT, CDR2 YNNKEL (reference sequence). Trimming shortened V by 5 bases and J by 5 bases, and 18 bases separated the two germline ends. The CDR3 nucleotides are TGTGCCAGCAGCACTCCCTCGGCAGGTTTTACTGAAGCTTTCTTT. This translates into CASSTPSAGFTEAFF.

J is TRBJ1-2 and V is TRBV12-3 or TRBV12-4; D call uncertain. This CDR3 has 15 residues. Trimming left V 7 bases short and J 2 bases short, with 17 bases between. CDR3 loop: CASTPLWGNNYGYTF. The CDR3 DNA reads TGTGCCAGCACCCCCTTATGGGGTAACAACTATGGCTACACCTTC.

The rearrangement joins TRBV27 to TRBJ1-6; D not certain. Trimming pared 2 bases from V and 3 bases from J, leaving 8 bases between. CDR3 length: 15 residues. The germline CDR1 and CDR2 sequences are MNHEY and SMNVEV (reference sequence). The CDR3 DNA sequence: TGTGCCAGCAGTTTAGCTTATGACTATAATTCACCCCTCCACTTT. Its protein is CASSLAYDYNSPLHF.

In nucleotides, the CDR3 is TGTGCCAGCTCCCGGCGGGGGGCCAAAAACATTCAGTACTTC. It specifies CASSRRGAKNIQYF. The V gene is TRBV6-5, the J gene TRBJ2-4, with 7 positions matching TRBD2. Losses at the gene ends were 8 bases for V and 1 base for J; bases not matched to a gene: 5. Looked up from germline, CDR1 is MNHEY and CDR2 is SVGAGI. There are 14 residues in the CDR3.

The chain recombines TRBV4-2 with TRBJ1-4; no definite D call. V was clipped by 4 bases and J by 4 bases, with 13 bases between them. The V gene's germline CDR1 is LGHNA and CDR2 YNFKEQ. This CDR3 comprises 15 residues. The CDR3 loop is CASSPTSEFNEKLFF. The DNA for the CDR3 is TGTGCCAGCAGCCCGACCTCGGAGTTTAATGAAAAACTGTTTTTT.

The DNA for the CDR3 is TGCAGTGCCCCCCCCGCGACAGGGGGGTTAGAGACCCAGTACTTC. This gives the protein CSAPPATGGLETQYF. The chain uses TRBV20-1 and TRBJ2-5; 9 bases map to TRBD1. Germline CDR1 DFQATT, CDR2 SNEGSKA (reference sequence). Trimming cost V 6 bases and J 4 bases; bases outside gene matches: 12. The CDR3 runs 15 residues.

CDR3 sequence reads: CSVQGSLTSNYGYTF. The CDR3 nucleotides read TGCAGCGTACAGGGTAGCCTCACTTCTAACTATGGCTACACCTTC. The chain uses TRBV29-1 and TRBJ1-2; the D gene is possibly TRBD1 (6 bases). Per the germline V gene, CDR1 is SQVTM and CDR2 is ANQGSEA. Trimming shortened V by 6 bases and J by 0 bases, and 17 bases separated the two germline ends. The CDR3 has 15 amino acids.

The chain recombines TRBV12-3 or TRBV12-4 with TRBJ2-7; 11 bases fit TRBD2. The closer fit of TRBJ2-5 to the DNA end suggests the J call may be wrong. This CDR3 comprises 17 residues. This chain's CDR3 is CASSLSYSGGAPETQYF. The CDR3 DNA reads as TGTGCCAGCAGTTTGTCTTATAGCGGGGGGGCTCCTGAGACCCAGTACTTC.

With regard to this clonotype: At one of its ends the junction is not consistent with the germline gene, which may arise from a read error. The chain joins TRBV7-8 to TRBJ1-1; D perhaps matches TRBD1 (5 bases). Germline CDR1 and CDR2: SGHVS and FQNEAQ. The CDR3 runs to 13 residues. This chain's CDR3 is CASSLRWGTDAFF. The CDR3 coding sequence is TGTGCCAGCAGCTTAAGATGGGGCACTGATGCTTTCTTT.

V and J are TRBV9 and TRBJ2-1; 10 bases match TRBD2. Germline V gene sequence: CDR1 SGDLS, CDR2 YYNGEE. J was trimmed by 9 bases and V by 0 bases; bases with no gene match: 9. The CDR3 loop spans 16 amino acids. CDR3 sequence reads: CASSVVSGGPYGEQFF. For the CDR3, the DNA is TGTGCCAGCAGCGTAGTTAGCGGGGGGCCGTACGGTGAGCAGTTCTTC.

In this sample, this clonotype turned up many times. The gene calls are TRBV20-1 and TRBJ2-5, with D possibly matching TRBD2 (6 bases). Looked up from germline, CDR1 is DFQATT and CDR2 is SNEGSKA (reference sequence). The CDR3 contains 11 residues. V was cut by 6 bases and J by 5 bases, with 10 bases left in between. The CDR3 protein is CSAHREETQYF. The DNA of the CDR3 is TGCAGTGCGCATCGGGAGGAGACCCAGTACTTC.

V is TRBV10-3 and J is TRBJ1-6; D unclear. Between the trimmed V and J ends, which lost 10 bases and 2 bases, there was a span of 6 bases. The CDR3 sequence is 12 residues long. In germline, CDR1 is ENHRY, CDR2 SYGVKD. The CDR3 loop is CASRAYNSPLHF. The DNA of the CDR3 is TGTGCCAGCCGGGCCTATAATTCACCCCTCCACTTT.

The chain links TRBV7-2 to TRBJ2-7, with a tentative D call TRBD1 (6 bases). The germline V gene has CDR1 SGHTA and CDR2 FQGNSA. There are 15 residues in the CDR3. V lost 4 bases to trimming and J lost 2 bases, with 15 bases between them. Here the CDR3 reads CASSSLGQPAYEQYF. The CDR3 DNA sequence: TGTGCCAGCAGCTCGCTTGGACAGCCCGCCTACGAGCAGTACTTC.